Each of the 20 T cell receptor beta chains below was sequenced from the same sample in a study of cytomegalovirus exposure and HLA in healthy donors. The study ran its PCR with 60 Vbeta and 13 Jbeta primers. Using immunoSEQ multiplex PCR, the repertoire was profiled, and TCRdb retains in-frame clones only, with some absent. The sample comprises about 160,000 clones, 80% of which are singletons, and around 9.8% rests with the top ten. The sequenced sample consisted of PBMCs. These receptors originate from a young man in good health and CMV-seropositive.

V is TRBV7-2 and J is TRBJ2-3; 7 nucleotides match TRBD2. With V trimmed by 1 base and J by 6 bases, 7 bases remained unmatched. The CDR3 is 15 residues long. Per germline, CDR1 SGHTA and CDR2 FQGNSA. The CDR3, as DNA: TGTGCCAGCAGCTTAGGCGGGAGAGGGTGGGATACGCAGTATTTT. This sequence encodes CASSLGGRGWDTQYF.

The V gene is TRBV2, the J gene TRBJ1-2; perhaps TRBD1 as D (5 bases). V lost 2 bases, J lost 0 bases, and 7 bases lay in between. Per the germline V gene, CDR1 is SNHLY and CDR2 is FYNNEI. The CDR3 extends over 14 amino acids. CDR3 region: CASSETGSNYGYTF. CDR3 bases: TGTGCCAGCAGTGAAACAGGATCTAACTATGGCTACACCTTC.

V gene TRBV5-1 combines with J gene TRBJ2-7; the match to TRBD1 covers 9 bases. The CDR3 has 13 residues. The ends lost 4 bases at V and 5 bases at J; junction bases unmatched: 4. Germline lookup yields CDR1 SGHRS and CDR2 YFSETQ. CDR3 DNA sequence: TGCGCCAGCAGCCGCGGACAGGGGAACGAGCAGTACTTC. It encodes CASSRGQGNEQYF.

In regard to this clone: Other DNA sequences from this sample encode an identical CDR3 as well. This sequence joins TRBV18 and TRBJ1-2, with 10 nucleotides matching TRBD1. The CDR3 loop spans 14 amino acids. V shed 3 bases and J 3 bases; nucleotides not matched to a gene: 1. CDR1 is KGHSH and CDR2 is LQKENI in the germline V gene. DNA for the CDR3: TGTGCCAGCTCACCTGGGACAGGGGACTATGGCTACACCTTC. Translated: CASSPGTGDYGYTF.

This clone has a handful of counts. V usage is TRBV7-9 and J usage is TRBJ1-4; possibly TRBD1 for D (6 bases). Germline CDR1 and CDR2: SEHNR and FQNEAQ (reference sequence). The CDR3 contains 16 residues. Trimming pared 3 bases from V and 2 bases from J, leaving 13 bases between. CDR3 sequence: CASSLSLGATNEKLFF. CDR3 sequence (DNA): TGTGCCAGCAGCTTGTCGTTGGGGGCTACTAATGAAAAACTGTTTTTT.

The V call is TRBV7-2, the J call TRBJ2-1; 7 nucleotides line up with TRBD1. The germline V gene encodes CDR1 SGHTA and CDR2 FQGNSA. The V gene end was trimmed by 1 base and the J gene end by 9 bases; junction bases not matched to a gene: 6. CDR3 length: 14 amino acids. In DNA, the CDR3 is TGTGCCAGCAGCTTAGAGTACAGGGGTAGTGAGCAGTTCTTC. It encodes CASSLEYRGSEQFF.

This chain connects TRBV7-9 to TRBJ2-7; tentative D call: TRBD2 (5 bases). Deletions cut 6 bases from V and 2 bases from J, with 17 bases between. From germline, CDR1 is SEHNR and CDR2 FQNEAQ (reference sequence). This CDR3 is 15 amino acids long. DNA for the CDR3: TGTGCCAGCAGTCTTGAGGGCCATGCTACCTACGAGCAGTACTTC. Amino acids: CASSLEGHATYEQYF.

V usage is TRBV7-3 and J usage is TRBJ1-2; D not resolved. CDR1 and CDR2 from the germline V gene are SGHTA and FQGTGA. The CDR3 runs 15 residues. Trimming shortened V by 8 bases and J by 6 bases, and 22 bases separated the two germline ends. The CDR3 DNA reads TGTGCCAGCTCCTATCAGCCCGGCCAACTACATGGCTACACCTTC. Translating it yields CASSYQPGQLHGYTF.

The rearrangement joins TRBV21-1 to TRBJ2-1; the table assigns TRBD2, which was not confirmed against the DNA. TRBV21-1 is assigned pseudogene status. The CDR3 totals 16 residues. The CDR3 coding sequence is TGTGCCAGCAGCAAAGGCGGGCCTACCGCAAACAATGAGCAGTTCTTC. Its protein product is CASSKGGPTANNEQFF.

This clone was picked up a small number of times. The CDR3 nucleotides are TGTGCCAGCAGTTTAACAGGGGACACCGGGGAGCTGTTTTTT. This codes for CASSLTGDTGELFF. The chain recombines TRBV27 with TRBJ2-2; 7 bases line up with TRBD1. The junction had 0 bases not matched to a gene; V was cut back by 2 bases and J by 3 bases. CDR1 and CDR2 from the germline V gene are MNHEY and SMNVEV (reference sequence). The CDR3 extends over 14 amino acids.

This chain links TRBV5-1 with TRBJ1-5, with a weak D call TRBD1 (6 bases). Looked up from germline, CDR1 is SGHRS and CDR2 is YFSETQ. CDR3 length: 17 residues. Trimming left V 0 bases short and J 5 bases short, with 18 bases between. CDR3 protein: CASSLGFLGGSDQPQHF. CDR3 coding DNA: TGCGCCAGCAGCTTGGGTTTCCTAGGGGGAAGCGATCAGCCCCAGCATTTT.

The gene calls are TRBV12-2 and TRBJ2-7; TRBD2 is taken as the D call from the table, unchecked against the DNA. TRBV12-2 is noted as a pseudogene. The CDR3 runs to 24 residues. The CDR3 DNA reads TGTGCAAGTCGCTTAACCCAAGCAGGGGGGGCGGGACTAGCGGGAGAGGTGGCCTCCTACGAGCAGTACTTC. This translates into CASRLTQAGGAGLAGEVASYEQYF.

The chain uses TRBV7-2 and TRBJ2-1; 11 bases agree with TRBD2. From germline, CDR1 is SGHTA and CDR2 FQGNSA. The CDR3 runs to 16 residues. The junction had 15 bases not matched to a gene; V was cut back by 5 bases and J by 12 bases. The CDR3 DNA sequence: TGTGCCAGCAGCCTCTCGACTAGCGGGGTAGGTCGGGGGCAGTTCTTC. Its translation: CASSLSTSGVGRGQFF.

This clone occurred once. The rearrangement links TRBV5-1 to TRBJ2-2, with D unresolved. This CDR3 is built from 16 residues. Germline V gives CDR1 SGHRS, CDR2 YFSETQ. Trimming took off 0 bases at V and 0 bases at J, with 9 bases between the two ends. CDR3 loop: CASSLDTFANTGELFF. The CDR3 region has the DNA TGCGCCAGCAGCTTGGACACCTTCGCGAACACCGGGGAGCTGTTTTTT. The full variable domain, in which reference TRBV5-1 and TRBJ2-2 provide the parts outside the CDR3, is KAGVTQTPRYLIKTRGQQVTLSCSPISGHRSVSWYQQTPGQGLQFLFEYFSETQRNKGNFPGRFSGRQFSNSRSEMNVSTLELGDSALYLCASSLDTFANTGELFFGEGSRLTVL.

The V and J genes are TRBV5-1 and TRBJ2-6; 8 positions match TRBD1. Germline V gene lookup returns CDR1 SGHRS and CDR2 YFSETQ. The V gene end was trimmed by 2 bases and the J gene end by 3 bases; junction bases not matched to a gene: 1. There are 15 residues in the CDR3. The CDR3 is CASSFGQGGANVLTF. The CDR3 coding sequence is TGCGCCAGCAGCTTCGGACAGGGTGGGGCCAACGTCCTGACTTTC.

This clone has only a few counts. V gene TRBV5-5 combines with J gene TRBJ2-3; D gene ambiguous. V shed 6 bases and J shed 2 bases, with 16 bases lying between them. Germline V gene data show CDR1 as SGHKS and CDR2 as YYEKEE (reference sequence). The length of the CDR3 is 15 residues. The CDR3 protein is CASTTTLTNTDTQYF. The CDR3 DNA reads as TGTGCCAGCACCACGACTCTAACTAACACAGATACGCAGTATTTT.

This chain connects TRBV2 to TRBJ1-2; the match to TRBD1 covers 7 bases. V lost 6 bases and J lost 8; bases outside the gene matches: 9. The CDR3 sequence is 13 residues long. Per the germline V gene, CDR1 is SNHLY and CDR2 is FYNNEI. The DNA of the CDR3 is TGTGCCAGCAGGAGGGGGCAGTTGGAGGGCTACACCTTC. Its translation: CASRRGQLEGYTF.

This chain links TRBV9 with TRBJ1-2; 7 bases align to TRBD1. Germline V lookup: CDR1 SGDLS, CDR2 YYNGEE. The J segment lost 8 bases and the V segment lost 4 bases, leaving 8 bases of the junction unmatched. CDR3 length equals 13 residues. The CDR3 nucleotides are TGTGCCAGCAGCATCGGGACAGCACAAGGCTACACCTTC. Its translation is CASSIGTAQGYTF.

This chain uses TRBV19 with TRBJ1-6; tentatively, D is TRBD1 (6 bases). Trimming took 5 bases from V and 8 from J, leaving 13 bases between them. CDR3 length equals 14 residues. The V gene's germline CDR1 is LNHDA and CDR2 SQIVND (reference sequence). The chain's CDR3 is CASSLDRLYSPLHF. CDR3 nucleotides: TGTGCCAGTAGTCTGGACAGATTGTATTCACCCCTCCACTTT.

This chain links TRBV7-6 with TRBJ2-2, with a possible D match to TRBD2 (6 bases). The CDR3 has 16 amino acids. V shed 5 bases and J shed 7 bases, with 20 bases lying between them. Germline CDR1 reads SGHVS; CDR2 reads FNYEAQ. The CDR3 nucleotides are TGTGCCAGCAGCCCCTCCTTCGGGAGAAGAATCGGGGAGCTGTTTTTT. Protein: CASSPSFGRRIGELFF.